This TCR beta chain was sequenced in a study of vaccination and CD4 T cells after COVID-19. Study information: Stimulation of the cells used overlapping spike peptide pools from SARS-CoV-2 and from the common cold coronaviruses HCoV-NL63, HCoV-OC43 and HCoV-229E.

Comment on this clonotype: What it binds is unknown.

In germline, CDR1 is SGHRS, CDR2 YFSETQ. The CDR3 contains 14 residues. The V end was cut by 4 bases, the J end by 6 bases, with 15 bases between. Regarding the study as a whole: The median count of SARS-CoV-2-reactive clonotypes rose from approximately 21 to 40, not significantly.

The Oncomine TCR Beta short-read assay sequenced DNA from cultured CD4+ T cells. TCRdb re-derived calls from the PCR reads in MiXCR, one entry per CDR3 protein. The sample lists 6,500 to 10,000 distinct CDR3 sequences, 40% to 55% occurring once. Treatment meaning: roughly 10-day PBMC culture with coronavirus spike peptide pools or control peptides (ViraFEST assay). Gathered ahead of the COVID-19 pandemic (2011-2018) were the CD4+ T cells of the unexposed donor. In the ViraFEST assay, peptide-pool expansion preceded TCR sequencing of expanded clonotypes. Cells permitting, SARS-CoV-2 S/N served as probes for unexposed-donor CD4+ T cells, and four cold-coronavirus spikes did too.

The chain combines TRBV5-1 with TRBJ2-3; possibly TRBD1 for D (8 bases). The TCR was taken from a human donor in good health. The specimen sequenced was CD4+ T cells from blood, cultured in vitro. DNA for the CDR3: TGCGCCAGCAGCGTTGACAGGGGAGGGGATACGCAGTATTTT. It specifies CASSVDRGGDTQYF.